The rows below give T cell receptor beta chains drawn from one sample of a study of T-cell memory formation after mild COVID-19. TCRdb re-analysed the 5' RACE reads in MiXCR, keeping a single row per CDR3 protein. The sample has about 350,000 distinct CDR3 sequences; 20% to 25% are singletons. Sequencing was carried out using PBMCs or a T cell subset sorted from them (not recorded which). The receptors shown here come from a man aged 18 to 30 who had mild COVID-19 (a few samples of this study predate the infection). Cell type and time point are not known. Both conserved end residues are part of each CDR3. D genes are given only for firm matches. Clone size is given for some rows only: seen once, a few or many times, or a class if the clone is expanded.

TRBJ2-5 13 . TRBV28 TRBD1 TGTGCCAGCAGTACCCGGACAGGGGGGACCCAGTACTTC CASSTRTGGTQYF
TRBJ2-3 17 . TRBV6-6 . TGTGCCAGCAGTTACTCGATAGCCGGCCGGGGCACAGATACGCAGTATTTT CASSYSIAGRGTDTQYF
TRBJ2-3 14 few TRBV7-2 . TGTGCCAGCAGCTTAGGTTCGGGACTGAATACGCAGTATTTT CASSLGSGLNTQYF
TRBJ2-7 15 . TRBV30 TRBD1 TGTGCCTGGAGTTCTGCCAGGGGGCATTCCTACGAGCAGTACTTC CAWSSARGHSYEQYF
TRBJ1-2 13 . TRBV7-3 . TGTGCCAGGGGCCTGGCGAGAGTCTTATGCTACACCTTC CARGLARVLCYTF
TRBJ1-1 16 few TRBV7-2 TRBD1 TGTGCCAGCAGCTTAGTAGTGGCAGGGGGAGGGACTGAAGCTTTCTTT CASSLVVAGGGTEAFF
TRBJ2-5 15 many TRBV5-1 . TGCGCCAGCAGCTCGGTGGTTGGGGGCCAAGAGACCCAGTACTTC CASSSVVGGQETQYF
TRBJ2-5 15 . TRBV10-3 . TGTGCCATCAGTGAACTAGCCACCCCCGGGGAGACCCAGTACTTC CAISELATPGETQYF
TRBJ2-6 18 . TRBV20-1 . TGCAGTGCTAGAGAGTACCCGGGACCCCGCTCTGGGGCCAACGTCCTGACTTTC CSAREYPGPRSGANVLTF
TRBJ2-3 16 few TRBV7-6 . TGTGCCAGCAGCTGGGCCGGGGGAAGAGGCACAGATACGCAGTATTTT CASSWAGGRGTDTQYF
TRBJ1-6 13 . TRBV28 . TGTGCCAGCAGCACCCACGGGGGCTCACCCCTCCACTTT CASSTHGGSPLHF
TRBJ2-3 16 . TRBV5-6 TRBD2 TGTGCCAGCAGCACAGCGGGGGGCCGTCTACGAGATACGCAGTATTTT CASSTAGGRLRDTQYF
TRBJ2-7 15 few TRBV27 TRBD1 TGTGCCAGCAGTCCACGACAGGGTCCCTCCTACGAGCAGTACTTC CASSPRQGPSYEQYF
TRBJ1-1 16 . TRBV18 . TGTGCCAGCTCACCGTTCGTCGGGGCCGTGAACACTGAAGCTTTCTTT CASSPFVGAVNTEAFF
TRBJ2-3 15 . TRBV30 TRBD2 TGTGCCTGGAGTCTACTAGCGGGGGGCACAGATACGCAGTATTTT CAWSLLAGGTDTQYF
TRBJ2-1 14 . TRBV3-1 . TGTGCCAGCAGCCGCTTCCAGGGAGGCAATGAGCAGTTCTTC CASSRFQGGNEQFF
TRBJ1-1 14 . TRBV7-2 . TGTGCCAGCAGTTTACATGGGATGAACACTGAAGCTTTCTTT CASSLHGMNTEAFF
TRBJ1-6 13 . TRBV10-3 . TGTGCCATCAGTGAACGGGGTTTGATTCCCCTCCACTTT CAISERGLIPLHF
TRBJ2-7 14 few TRBV14 . TGTGCCAGCAGCTCCCGGGAAGGTTCCTACGAGCAGTACTTC CASSSREGSYEQYF
TRBJ1-4 16 . TRBV20-1 TRBD1 TGCAGTGCTAGGGACCTTCCGGGACAGGGAAACGAAAAACTGTTTTTT CSARDLPGQGNEKLFF
TRBJ2-3 15 few TRBV7-2 . TGTGCCAGCAGCAGCTGGTCCTCCGGCGCAGATACGCAGTATTTT CASSSWSSGADTQYF
TRBJ2-5 11 many TRBV25-1 . TGTGCCAGCAGTGGGAGGGAGACCCAGTACTTC CASSGRETQYF
TRBJ2-7 13 few TRBV2 TRBD2 TGTGCCACTCAGCGGGGGGCTTCCTACGAGCAGTACTTC CATQRGASYEQYF
TRBJ2-6 15 . TRBV10-3 . TGTGCCATCAGTCCAGGGGCCTCTGGGGCCAACGTCCTGACTTTC CAISPGASGANVLTF
TRBJ2-7 15 few TRBV10-3 . TGTGCCATCAGTGCAGGCCAGGGCGACACCTACGAGCAGTACTTC CAISAGQGDTYEQYF
TRBJ2-2 12 . TRBV5-4 TRBD2 TGTGCCAGCAGCTTCTGGGGGGGGGAGCTGTCTTTT CASSFWGGELSF
TRBJ2-1 13 . TRBV5-1 . TGCGCCAGCAGCTTGGGATCAGGTGATGAGCAGTTCTTC CASSLGSGDEQFF
TRBJ1-1 12 . TRBV7-9 . TGTGCCAGCAGCTTCGGGAAGGCTGAAGCTTTCTTT CASSFGKAEAFF
TRBJ1-1 18 . TRBV11-2 . TGTGCCAGCAGCTTAAATTTCGGGGCGAGGCGGGCGAACACTGAAGCTTTCTTT CASSLNFGARRANTEAFF
TRBJ2-4 16 . TRBV5-4 TRBD1 TGTGCCAGCAGCCCCGAAGGACAGGGGGATTGGAACATTCAGTACTTC CASSPEGQGDWNIQYF
TRBJ2-3 15 many TRBV20-1 . TGCAGTGCTAGCATATGGGAACTCGATGGGGATACGCAGTATTTT CSASIWELDGDTQYF
TRBJ2-1 12 many TRBV7-9 . TGTGCCAGCGGCCAACAGGGTAATGAGCAGTTCTTC CASGQQGNEQFF
TRBJ1-2 13 few TRBV18 . TGTGCCAGCTCATCCAGGGACAACTATGGCTACACCTTC CASSSRDNYGYTF
TRBJ2-2 13 few TRBV7-3 . TGTGCCAGCAGCTCCCTTTCTGCCGGGGAGCTGTTTTTT CASSSLSAGELFF
TRBJ2-3 16 few TRBV6-2/TRBV6-3 . TGTGCCAGCAGCCCAGACCGACGCTCTAGCACAGATACGCAGTATTTT CASSPDRRSSTDTQYF
TRBJ1-1 15 . TRBV6-5 TRBD1 TGTGCCAGCAGTTCGCTGCAGGGGGCTGGCACTGAAGCTTTCTTT CASSSLQGAGTEAFF
TRBJ2-5 14 few TRBV5-4 . TGTGCCAGCAGCCGCCCCGGGCCCAAAGAGACCCAGTACTTC CASSRPGPKETQYF
TRBJ2-5 13 . TRBV20-1 TRBD1 TGCAGTGCTAGGCCGGGACAGGGAGAGACCCAGTACTTC CSARPGQGETQYF
TRBJ1-4 12 . TRBV5-1 . TGCGCCAGCAGCCCCCTAGGGGAAAAACTGTTTTTT CASSPLGEKLFF
TRBJ2-1 12 few TRBV27 TRBD2 TGTGCCAGCAGTACTAACGGGGGGAAGCAGTTCTTC CASSTNGGKQFF
TRBJ1-1 13 . TRBV19 . TGTGCCAGTAAGATGGGAGGGAACACTGAAGCTTTCTTT CASKMGGNTEAFF
TRBJ2-5 13 few TRBV6-5 . TGTGCCAGCAGTTCCCCAGCGGAAGAGACCCAGTACTTC CASSSPAEETQYF
TRBJ2-5 16 few TRBV7-7 TRBD2 TGTGCTAGCAGCTTAAGGGACGGGAGGGGCGAAGAGACCCAGTACTTC CASSLRDGRGEETQYF
TRBJ1-1 15 . TRBV6-5 . TGTGCCAGCAGCTATCGGAGTCAGGGTAACACTGAAGCTTTCTTT CASSYRSQGNTEAFF
TRBJ2-3 12 . TRBV6-6 . TGTGCCAGCAGTTCTCCTCTGGATACGCAGTATTTT CASSSPLDTQYF
TRBJ2-3 17 . TRBV6-2/TRBV6-3 TRBD2 TGTGCCAGCAGTTCGACCGGGACTAGCGGCTTATACGTTACGCAGTATTTT CASSSTGTSGLYVTQYF
TRBJ1-2 15 few TRBV27 TRBD1 TGTGCCAGCAGTCCGGGACAGGGTGGTGGCTATGGCTACACCTTC CASSPGQGGGYGYTF
TRBJ1-5 15 . TRBV2 TRBD1 TGTGCCAGCAGTGACTTACAGGGGGCCGGTCAGCCCCAGCATTTT CASSDLQGAGQPQHF
TRBJ2-5 11 . TRBV12-3/TRBV12-4 . TGTGCCAGCACCCAAGGGGAGACCCAGTACTTC CASTQGETQYF
TRBJ1-5 15 . TRBV12-5 . TGTGCTAGTGGACCGTCGGGGGGGATTTATCAGCCCCAGCATTTT CASGPSGGIYQPQHF
TRBJ2-7 14 . TRBV5-1 TRBD1 TGCGCCAGCAGCTTCACAGGGGGGTTAAGCGAGCAGTACTTC CASSFTGGLSEQYF